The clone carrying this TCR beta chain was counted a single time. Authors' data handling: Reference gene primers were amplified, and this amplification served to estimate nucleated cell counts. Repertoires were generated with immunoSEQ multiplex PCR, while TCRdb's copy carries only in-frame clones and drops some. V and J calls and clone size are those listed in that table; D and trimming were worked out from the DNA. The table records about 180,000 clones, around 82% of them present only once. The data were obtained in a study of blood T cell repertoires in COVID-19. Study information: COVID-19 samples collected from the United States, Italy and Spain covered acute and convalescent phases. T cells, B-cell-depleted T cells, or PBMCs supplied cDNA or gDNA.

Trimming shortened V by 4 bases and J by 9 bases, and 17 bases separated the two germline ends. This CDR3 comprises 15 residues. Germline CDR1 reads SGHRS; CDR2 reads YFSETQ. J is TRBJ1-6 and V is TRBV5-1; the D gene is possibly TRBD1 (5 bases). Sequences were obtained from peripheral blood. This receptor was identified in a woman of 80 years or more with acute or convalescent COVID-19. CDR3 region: CASSGDSHRSSPLHF. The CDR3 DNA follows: TGCGCCAGCAGCGGCGACAGTCACCGGAGTTCACCCCTCCACTTT.